This is a list of T cell receptor beta chains from one sample in a study of control samples from healthy donors and cancer patients. TCRdb's copy holds only in-frame clones and misses some; the assay was immunoSEQ multiplex PCR. The sample has roughly 20,000 clones; approximately 80% are singletons. Sequencing used PBMCs. Receptors originate from a man in his sixties with colorectal cancer. Each CDR3 is given with its conserved first and last residue. Fields, in order: D gene, clone size, CDR3 length, J gene, V gene, CDR3 protein, CDR3 DNA. A D gene is named only where the DNA matches it firmly. Size values are once, few and many counts, or a class for expanded clones, and some rows have none.

d_call: .; clone_size: once; cdr3_length: 12; j_call: TRBJ1-2; v_call: TRBV12-3/TRBV12-4; cdr3_aa: CASSLRVAGYTF; cdr3_nt: TGTGCCAGCAGTTTACGGGTGGCTGGCTACACCTTC
d_call: .; clone_size: .; cdr3_length: 14; j_call: TRBJ1-1; v_call: TRBV10-3; cdr3_aa: CAIQGSGGGTEAFF; cdr3_nt: TGTGCCATCCAGGGGTCGGGCGGAGGGACTGAAGCTTTCTTT
d_call: .; clone_size: .; cdr3_length: 14; j_call: TRBJ2-2; v_call: TRBV7-6; cdr3_aa: CASSLLGGIGELFF; cdr3_nt: TGTGCCAGCAGCTTATTGGGCGGGATCGGGGAGCTGTTTTTT
d_call: .; clone_size: few; cdr3_length: 14; j_call: TRBJ2-1; v_call: TRBV27; cdr3_aa: CASSTGNSYNEQFF; cdr3_nt: TGTGCCAGCAGCACAGGGAACTCATACAATGAGCAGTTCTTC
d_call: .; clone_size: once; cdr3_length: 13; j_call: TRBJ1-1; v_call: TRBV10-3; cdr3_aa: CAIRTDMNTEAFF; cdr3_nt: TGTGCCATCAGGACGGACATGAACACTGAAGCTTTCTTT
d_call: .; clone_size: .; cdr3_length: 15; j_call: TRBJ1-1; v_call: TRBV11-2; cdr3_aa: CASSPRTARDTEAFF; cdr3_nt: TGTGCCAGCAGCCCCCGGACAGCCCGCGACACTGAAGCTTTCTTT
d_call: .; clone_size: .; cdr3_length: 16; j_call: TRBJ2-2; v_call: TRBV30; cdr3_aa: CAWSASSNTNTGELFF; cdr3_nt: TGTGCCTGGAGTGCATCAAGTAATACCAACACCGGGGAGCTGTTTTTT
d_call: .; clone_size: .; cdr3_length: 15; j_call: TRBJ1-5; v_call: TRBV18; cdr3_aa: CASSPRGDGNQPQHF; cdr3_nt: TGTGCCAGCTCACCAAGGGGGGACGGTAATCAGCCCCAGCATTTT
d_call: TRBD1; clone_size: .; cdr3_length: 16; j_call: TRBJ2-7; v_call: TRBV5-1; cdr3_aa: CASSSGQGSIPHEQYF; cdr3_nt: TGCGCCAGCAGCTCCGGACAGGGTTCGATTCCGCACGAGCAGTACTTC
d_call: .; clone_size: .; cdr3_length: 16; j_call: TRBJ1-4; v_call: TRBV27; cdr3_aa: CASSLGTGRTNEKLFF; cdr3_nt: TGTGCCAGCAGTTTAGGTACAGGGAGGACTAATGAAAAACTGTTTTTT
d_call: TRBD2; clone_size: .; cdr3_length: 14; j_call: TRBJ2-3; v_call: TRBV14; cdr3_aa: CASKITSGADTQYF; cdr3_nt: TGTGCCAGCAAGATAACTAGCGGGGCGGATACGCAGTATTTT
d_call: .; clone_size: .; cdr3_length: 13; j_call: TRBJ2-1; v_call: TRBV19; cdr3_aa: CASSTLQGYEQFF; cdr3_nt: TGTGCCAGTAGTACCCTACAGGGATACGAGCAGTTCTTC
d_call: .; clone_size: few; cdr3_length: 14; j_call: TRBJ1-1; v_call: TRBV6-5; cdr3_aa: CASTQESSDTEAFF; cdr3_nt: TGTGCCAGCACCCAGGAGAGTTCGGACACTGAAGCTTTCTTT
d_call: .; clone_size: .; cdr3_length: 15; j_call: TRBJ1-3; v_call: TRBV6-1; cdr3_aa: CASSERPAAGNTIYF; cdr3_nt: TGTGCCAGCAGTGAGAGGCCGGCAGCTGGAAACACCATATATTTT
d_call: TRBD2; clone_size: few; cdr3_length: 16; j_call: TRBJ2-3; v_call: TRBV11-3; cdr3_aa: CASSLGARGATDTQYF; cdr3_nt: TGTGCCAGCAGCTTAGGAGCGCGGGGGGCCACAGATACGCAGTATTTT
d_call: .; clone_size: .; cdr3_length: 14; j_call: TRBJ2-1; v_call: TRBV11-3; cdr3_aa: CASSPSSAYNEQFF; cdr3_nt: TGTGCCAGCAGCCCCTCTAGCGCATACAATGAGCAGTTCTTC
d_call: .; clone_size: .; cdr3_length: 13; j_call: TRBJ1-1; v_call: TRBV2; cdr3_aa: CASSLDTNTEAFF; cdr3_nt: TGTGCCAGCAGTTTAGACACGAACACTGAAGCTTTCTTT
d_call: .; clone_size: .; cdr3_length: 14; j_call: TRBJ1-6; v_call: TRBV7-9; cdr3_aa: CASSLVRGDSPLHF; cdr3_nt: TGTGCCAGCAGCTTAGTCAGGGGAGATTCACCCCTCCACTTT
d_call: .; clone_size: .; cdr3_length: 13; j_call: TRBJ2-2; v_call: TRBV5-5; cdr3_aa: CASSFQGTGELFF; cdr3_nt: TGTGCCAGCAGCTTCCAGGGGACCGGGGAGCTGTTTTTT
d_call: TRBD1; clone_size: .; cdr3_length: 14; j_call: TRBJ1-2; v_call: TRBV5-4; cdr3_aa: CASSWTGRADGYTF; cdr3_nt: TGTGCCAGCAGCTGGACAGGGAGGGCCGATGGCTACACCTTC
d_call: .; clone_size: .; cdr3_length: 15; j_call: TRBJ1-5; v_call: TRBV27; cdr3_aa: CASSLGGYSNQPQHF; cdr3_nt: TGTGCCAGCAGTTTAGGGGGGTATAGCAATCAGCCCCAGCATTTT
d_call: TRBD1; clone_size: few; cdr3_length: 17; j_call: TRBJ2-6; v_call: TRBV18; cdr3_aa: CASSPGTGGPGANVLTF; cdr3_nt: TGTGCCAGCTCACCAGGGACAGGGGGACCTGGGGCCAACGTCCTGACTTTC
d_call: .; clone_size: .; cdr3_length: 15; j_call: TRBJ1-5; v_call: TRBV7-4; cdr3_aa: CASSQRGDPNQPQHF; cdr3_nt: TGTGCCAGCAGCCAACGAGGGGACCCCAATCAGCCCCAGCATTTT
d_call: .; clone_size: .; cdr3_length: 13; j_call: TRBJ1-5; v_call: TRBV25-1; cdr3_aa: CASSEYSGQPQHF; cdr3_nt: TGTGCCAGCAGTGAATATAGTGGGCAGCCCCAGCATTTT
d_call: TRBD1; clone_size: .; cdr3_length: 16; j_call: TRBJ2-2; v_call: TRBV19; cdr3_aa: CASSIGGTGTTGELFF; cdr3_nt: TGTGCCAGTAGTATAGGAGGGACAGGGACGACCGGGGAGCTGTTTTTT
d_call: TRBD1; clone_size: .; cdr3_length: 19; j_call: TRBJ1-3; v_call: TRBV9; cdr3_aa: CASSVEGTGGRGSGNTIYF; cdr3_nt: TGTGCCAGCAGCGTAGAAGGGACAGGGGGCCGAGGCTCTGGAAACACCATATATTTT
d_call: .; clone_size: .; cdr3_length: 14; j_call: TRBJ2-2; v_call: TRBV2; cdr3_aa: CASSDRTGTGELFF; cdr3_nt: TGTGCCAGCAGTGATAGGACCGGCACCGGGGAGCTGTTTTTT
d_call: .; clone_size: .; cdr3_length: 12; j_call: TRBJ2-1; v_call: TRBV7-2; cdr3_aa: CASGRYYNEQFF; cdr3_nt: TGTGCCAGCGGCAGGTACTACAATGAGCAGTTCTTC
d_call: .; clone_size: .; cdr3_length: 15; j_call: TRBJ1-4; v_call: TRBV6-5; cdr3_aa: CASSYSTATNEKLFF; cdr3_nt: TGTGCCAGCAGTTACTCCACTGCAACTAATGAAAAACTGTTTTTT
d_call: .; clone_size: .; cdr3_length: 13; j_call: TRBJ1-6; v_call: TRBV25-1; cdr3_aa: CASSARQDSPLHF; cdr3_nt: TGTGCCAGCAGTGCTAGACAGGATTCACCCCTCCACTTT
d_call: TRBD2; clone_size: .; cdr3_length: 16; j_call: TRBJ2-5; v_call: TRBV20-1; cdr3_aa: CSASPLRLAGVETQYF; cdr3_nt: TGCAGTGCTAGTCCCCTTAGACTAGCGGGTGTAGAGACCCAGTACTTC
d_call: TRBD1; clone_size: .; cdr3_length: 13; j_call: TRBJ1-2; v_call: TRBV6-5; cdr3_aa: CASRLTGDYGYTF; cdr3_nt: TGTGCCAGCAGACTCACAGGGGACTATGGCTACACCTTC
d_call: .; clone_size: .; cdr3_length: 14; j_call: TRBJ2-2; v_call: TRBV4-1; cdr3_aa: CASSLTGTGGELFF; cdr3_nt: TGCGCCAGCAGCCTAACAGGGACGGGCGGGGAGCTGTTTTTT
d_call: .; clone_size: few; cdr3_length: 14; j_call: TRBJ1-2; v_call: TRBV19; cdr3_aa: CASSARGLSYGYTF; cdr3_nt: TGTGCCAGTAGTGCCCGGGGCCTAAGCTATGGCTACACCTTC
d_call: .; clone_size: .; cdr3_length: 15; j_call: TRBJ1-3; v_call: TRBV30; cdr3_aa: CAWSTEGGAGNTIYF; cdr3_nt: TGTGCCTGGAGTACCGAAGGGGGAGCTGGAAACACCATATATTTT
d_call: TRBD1; clone_size: .; cdr3_length: 12; j_call: TRBJ2-7; v_call: TRBV27; cdr3_aa: CASGTGPYEQYF; cdr3_nt: TGTGCCAGCGGGACAGGGCCATACGAGCAGTACTTC
d_call: .; clone_size: .; cdr3_length: 15; j_call: TRBJ2-4; v_call: TRBV5-4; cdr3_aa: CASSPDRLAKNIQYF; cdr3_nt: TGTGCCAGCAGCCCCGACCGATTAGCCAAAAACATTCAGTACTTC
d_call: .; clone_size: .; cdr3_length: 13; j_call: TRBJ2-1; v_call: TRBV4-3; cdr3_aa: CASSQAAFDEQFF; cdr3_nt: TGCGCCAGCAGCCAAGCTGCATTCGATGAGCAGTTCTTC
d_call: TRBD1; clone_size: .; cdr3_length: 15; j_call: TRBJ1-4; v_call: TRBV14; cdr3_aa: CASSRPGQGSEKLFF; cdr3_nt: TGTGCCAGCAGCCGACCGGGACAGGGGAGTGAAAAACTGTTTTTT
d_call: .; clone_size: .; cdr3_length: 15; j_call: TRBJ1-1; v_call: TRBV5-1; cdr3_aa: CASSLGAALNTEAFF; cdr3_nt: TGCGCCAGCAGCTTGGGAGCCGCATTGAACACTGAAGCTTTCTTT
d_call: .; clone_size: once; cdr3_length: 19; j_call: TRBJ2-7; v_call: TRBV15; cdr3_aa: CATSTGKGRSRQLTYEQYF; cdr3_nt: TGTGCCACCAGCACCGGGAAAGGCCGGAGCCGGCAGCTGACCTACGAGCAGTACTTC
d_call: .; clone_size: .; cdr3_length: 17; j_call: TRBJ1-4; v_call: TRBV5-1; cdr3_aa: CASSSAVGSPTNEKLFF; cdr3_nt: TGCGCCAGCAGCTCGGCAGTGGGGTCCCCAACTAATGAAAAACTGTTTTTT
d_call: .; clone_size: .; cdr3_length: 15; j_call: TRBJ1-1; v_call: TRBV27; cdr3_aa: CASSLFFGGDTEAFF; cdr3_nt: TGTGCCAGCAGTTTATTTTTTGGGGGAGACACTGAAGCTTTCTTT
d_call: .; clone_size: .; cdr3_length: 17; j_call: TRBJ1-3; v_call: TRBV5-1; cdr3_aa: CASSWDDGRSSGNTIYF; cdr3_nt: TGCGCCAGCAGCTGGGATGATGGGAGAAGCTCTGGAAACACCATATATTTT
d_call: TRBD1; clone_size: few; cdr3_length: 14; j_call: TRBJ2-2; v_call: TRBV10-1; cdr3_aa: CASGKQGDAGELFF; cdr3_nt: TGCGCCAGCGGAAAACAGGGGGACGCCGGGGAGCTGTTTTTT
d_call: .; clone_size: .; cdr3_length: 13; j_call: TRBJ1-5; v_call: TRBV12-3/TRBV12-4; cdr3_aa: CASSFEGGEPQHF; cdr3_nt: TGTGCCAGCAGTTTTGAGGGGGGGGAGCCCCAGCATTTT